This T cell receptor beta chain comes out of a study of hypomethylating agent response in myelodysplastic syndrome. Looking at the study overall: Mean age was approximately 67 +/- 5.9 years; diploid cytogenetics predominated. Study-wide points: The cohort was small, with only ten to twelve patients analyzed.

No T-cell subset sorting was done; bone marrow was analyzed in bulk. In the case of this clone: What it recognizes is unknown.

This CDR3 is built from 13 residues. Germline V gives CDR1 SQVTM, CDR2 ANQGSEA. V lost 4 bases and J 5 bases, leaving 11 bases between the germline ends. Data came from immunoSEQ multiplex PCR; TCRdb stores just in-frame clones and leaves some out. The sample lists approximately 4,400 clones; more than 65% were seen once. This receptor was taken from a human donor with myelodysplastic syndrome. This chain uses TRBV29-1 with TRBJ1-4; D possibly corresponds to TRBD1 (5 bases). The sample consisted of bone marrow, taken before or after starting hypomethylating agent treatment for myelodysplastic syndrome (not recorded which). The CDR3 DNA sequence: TGCAGCGTTGGGGGGGGGTTAAATGAAAAACTGTTTTTT. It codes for CSVGGGLNEKLFF.